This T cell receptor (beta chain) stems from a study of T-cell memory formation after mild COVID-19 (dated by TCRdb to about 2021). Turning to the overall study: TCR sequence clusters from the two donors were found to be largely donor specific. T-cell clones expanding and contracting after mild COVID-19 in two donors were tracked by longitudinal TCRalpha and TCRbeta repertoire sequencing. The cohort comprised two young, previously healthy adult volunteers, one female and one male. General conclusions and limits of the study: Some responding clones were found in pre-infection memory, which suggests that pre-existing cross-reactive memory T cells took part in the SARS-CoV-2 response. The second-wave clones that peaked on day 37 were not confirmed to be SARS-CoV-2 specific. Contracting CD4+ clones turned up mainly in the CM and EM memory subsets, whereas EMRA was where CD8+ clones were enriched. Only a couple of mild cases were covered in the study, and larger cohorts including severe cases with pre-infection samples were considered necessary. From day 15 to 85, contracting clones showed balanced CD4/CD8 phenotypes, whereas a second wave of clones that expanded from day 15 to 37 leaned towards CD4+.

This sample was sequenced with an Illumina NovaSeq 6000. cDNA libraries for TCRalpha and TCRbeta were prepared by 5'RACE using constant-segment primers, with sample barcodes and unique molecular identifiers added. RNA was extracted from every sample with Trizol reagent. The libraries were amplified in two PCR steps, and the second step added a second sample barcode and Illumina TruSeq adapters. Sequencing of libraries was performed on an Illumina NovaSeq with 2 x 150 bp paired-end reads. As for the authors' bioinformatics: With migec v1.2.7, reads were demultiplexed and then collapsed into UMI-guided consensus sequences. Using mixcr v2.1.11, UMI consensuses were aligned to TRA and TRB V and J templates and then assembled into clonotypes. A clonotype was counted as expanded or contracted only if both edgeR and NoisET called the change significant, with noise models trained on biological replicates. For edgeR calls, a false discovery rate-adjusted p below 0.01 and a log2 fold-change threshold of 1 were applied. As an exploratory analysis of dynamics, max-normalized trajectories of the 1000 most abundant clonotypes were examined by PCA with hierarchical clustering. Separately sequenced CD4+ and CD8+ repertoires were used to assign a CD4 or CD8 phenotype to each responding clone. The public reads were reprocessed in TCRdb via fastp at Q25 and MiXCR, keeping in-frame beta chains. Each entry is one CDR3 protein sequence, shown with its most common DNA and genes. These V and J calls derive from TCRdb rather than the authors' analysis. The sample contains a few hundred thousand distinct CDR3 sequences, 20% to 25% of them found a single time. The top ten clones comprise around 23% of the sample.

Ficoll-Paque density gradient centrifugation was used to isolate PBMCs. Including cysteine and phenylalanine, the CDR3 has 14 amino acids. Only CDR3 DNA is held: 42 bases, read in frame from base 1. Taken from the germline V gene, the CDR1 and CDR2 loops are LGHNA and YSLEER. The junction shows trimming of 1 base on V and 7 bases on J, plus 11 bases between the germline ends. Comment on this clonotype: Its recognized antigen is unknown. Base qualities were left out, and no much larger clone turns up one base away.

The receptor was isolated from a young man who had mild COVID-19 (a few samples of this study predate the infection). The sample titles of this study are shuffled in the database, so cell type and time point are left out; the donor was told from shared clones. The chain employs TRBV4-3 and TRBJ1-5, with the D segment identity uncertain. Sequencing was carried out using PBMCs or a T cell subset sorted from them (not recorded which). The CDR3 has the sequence CASSQVGSGQPQHF. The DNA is TGCGCCAGCAGCCAAGTTGGGAGCGGCCAGCCCCAGCATTTT.